Shown below are 21 T cell receptor beta chains from a single sample sequenced in a study of beta chain features in type 1 diabetes. General study findings and limits: TCRB CDR3s were moderately but significantly shorter in Type 1 diabetes patients in all four CD4+ subsets.

The whole isolated RNA underwent reverse transcription, so sequencing captured expressed TCRB transcripts. Data came from immunoSEQ multiplex PCR; TCRdb stores just in-frame clones and leaves some out. The sample comprises around 600,000 clones, approximately 13% of which are singletons, and 0.095% to 0.15% rests with the top ten. Their specific antigens are unknown. The specimen was naive CD4+ T cells from blood. All receptors come from a man aged 25-40 years with type 1 diabetes.

The chain uses TRBV9 and TRBJ2-3, with 8 bases aligning to TRBD2. Germline loops: CDR1 SGDLS, CDR2 YYNGEE. The length of the CDR3 is 14 residues. The J segment lost 4 bases and the V segment lost 4 bases, leaving 5 bases of the junction unmatched. For the CDR3, the DNA is TGTGCCAGCAGCCCGGGACTAGGGGCAGATACGCAGTATTTT. Translated, it gives CASSPGLGADTQYF.

This clone was observed a handful of times. The rearrangement links TRBV7-8 to TRBJ1-1; no clear D gene. Deletions cut 5 bases from V and 1 base from J, with 14 bases between. Looked up from germline, CDR1 is SGHVS and CDR2 is FQNEAQ. The CDR3 covers 15 residues. CDR3 in amino acids: CASSPLVVGNTEAFF. The CDR3 DNA is TGTGCCAGCAGCCCTCTTGTGGTGGGGAACACTGAAGCTTTCTTT.

This chain uses TRBV28 with TRBJ2-1; 8 positions agree with TRBD1. J gave up 4 bases and V 6 bases, and 8 bases lay outside the gene matches. The germline V gene encodes CDR1 MDHEN and CDR2 SYDVKM. There are 15 residues in the CDR3. The CDR3 DNA sequence: TGTGCCAGCAGCGGAGGACAGGGAAATTACAATGAGCAGTTCTTC. Protein product: CASSGGQGNYNEQFF.

The gene calls are TRBV7-6 and TRBJ1-6; TRBD1 might be the D (5 bases). Germline CDR1 reads SGHVS; CDR2 reads FNYEAQ. V was clipped by 1 base and J by 7 bases, with 14 bases between them. This CDR3 spans 16 amino acids. CDR3: CASSLDQGAGNSPLHF. CDR3 sequence (DNA): TGTGCCAGCAGCTTAGATCAGGGCGCGGGGAATTCACCCCTCCACTTT.

The J gene is TRBJ2-3, the V gene TRBV6-5; D not resolved. Germline V lookup: CDR1 MNHEY, CDR2 SVGAGI. The CDR3 is made up of 13 amino acids. Trimming took 6 bases from V and 2 from J, leaving 9 bases between them. The CDR3 DNA reads TGTGCCAGCAGGCGGACGGTCACAGATACGCAGTATTTT. As protein: CASRRTVTDTQYF.

CDR3 region: CASSQDSRGGANVLTF. For the CDR3, the DNA is TGCGCCAGCAGCCAAGATAGCAGGGGTGGGGCCAACGTCCTGACTTTC. The rearrangement joins TRBV4-3 to TRBJ2-6; TRBD1 is a possible D gene (6 bases). Between the trimmed V and J ends, which lost 0 bases and 3 bases, there was a span of 9 bases. The CDR3 consists of 16 residues. CDR1 and CDR2 (germline): LGHNA, YSLEER.

The V gene is TRBV9, the J gene TRBJ1-3; D unclear. Per the germline V gene, CDR1 is SGDLS and CDR2 is YYNGEE. V gave up 1 base and J gave up 4 bases, with 6 bases separating them. The CDR3 spans 13 residues. CDR3 in DNA: TGTGCCAGCAGCGTAACTCCCGGAAACACCATATATTTT. Translation gives CASSVTPGNTIYF.

This clone was recorded a few times. The rearrangement links TRBV2 to TRBJ1-1; no firm D call. Germline V gene data show CDR1 as SNHLY and CDR2 as FYNNEI. The CDR3 runs 11 residues. V lost 8 bases, J lost 4 bases, and 8 bases lay in between. CDR3 sequence reads: CASGRSTEAFF. The CDR3 DNA is TGTGCCAGCGGACGGAGCACTGAAGCTTTCTTT.

This clone turned up a few times. The chain links TRBV28 to TRBJ1-2; 10 bases match TRBD1. J lost 4 bases, V lost 5 bases, and 19 bases had no gene match. CDR1 and CDR2 from the germline V gene are MDHEN and SYDVKM. The length of the CDR3 is 19 residues. The DNA for the CDR3 is TGTGCCAGCAGTCCTCCATCGCCCCTGTCGGGACAGGGGTTCTATGGCTACACCTTC. Residues: CASSPPSPLSGQGFYGYTF.

The chain recombines TRBV27 with TRBJ1-4, with D possibly being TRBD1 (6 bases). Trimming stripped 6 bases from V and 0 bases from J, with 8 bases between. This CDR3 is built from 14 residues. CDR1 and CDR2 from the germline V gene are MNHEY and SMNVEV (reference sequence). The CDR3 sequence is CASRGHATNEKLFF. The CDR3 bases are TGTGCCAGCAGGGGACACGCAACTAATGAAAAACTGTTTTTT. Full variable domain (missing parts from reference TRBV27 and TRBJ1-4): EAQVTQNPRYLITVTGKKLTVTCSQNMNHEYMSWYRQDPGLGLRQIYYSMNVEVTDKGDVPEGYKVSRKEKRNFPLILESPSPNQTSLYFCASRGHATNEKLFFGSGTQLSVL.

This chain uses TRBV7-2 with TRBJ2-3, with TRBD2 matching 9 bases. CDR1 is SGHTA, CDR2 FQGNSA, per germline. The CDR3 runs 18 residues. Trimming at V came to 2 bases and at J to 3 bases, leaving 12 bases not matched to a gene. This CDR3 reads CASSLKMGSGGWTDTQYF. The CDR3 DNA reads as TGTGCCAGCAGCTTAAAAATGGGTAGCGGGGGATGGACAGATACGCAGTATTTT.

This clone was found a few times. The chain joins TRBV11-3 to TRBJ2-3; TRBD2 is a possible D gene (6 bases). The length of the CDR3 is 15 residues. CDR1 is SGHNT, CDR2 YENEEA, per germline. Trimming removed 5 bases from V and 0 bases from J, with 12 bases in between. In DNA form, the CDR3 reads TGTGCCAGCAGCCCCCTCGGGGGTAGCACAGATACGCAGTATTTT. Amino acids: CASSPLGGSTDTQYF.

The V call is TRBV25-1, the J call TRBJ1-4; 8 nucleotides line up with TRBD1. CDR1 is MGHDK, CDR2 SYGVNS, per germline. Germline trimming cut 4 bases from V and 7 bases from J; bases unmatched to any gene: 8. The CDR3 is made up of 15 amino acids. CDR3 region: CASSAGGAEGEKLFF. The CDR3 nucleotides read TGTGCCAGCAGTGCAGGGGGCGCAGAAGGTGAAAAACTGTTTTTT. The full variable domain, in which reference TRBV25-1 and TRBJ1-4 provide the parts outside the CDR3, is EADIYQTPRYLVIGTGKKITLECSQTMGHDKMYWYQQDPGMELHLIHYSYGVNSTEKGDLSSESTVSRIRTEHFPLTLESARPSHTSQYLCASSAGGAEGEKLFFGSGTQLSVL.

The V gene is TRBV5-4, the J gene TRBJ2-7; TRBD2 aligns across 8 bases. This CDR3 is built from 14 residues. Germline lookup yields CDR1 SGHNT and CDR2 YYREEE (reference sequence). Germline trimming cut 4 bases from V and 2 bases from J; bases unmatched to any gene: 5. The CDR3 DNA reads TGTGCCAGCAGCCGGGAGGGGGGCACCTACGAGCAGTACTTC. Amino acid sequence: CASSREGGTYEQYF. The full variable domain, rest sourced from reference TRBV5-4 and TRBJ2-7, is ETGVTQSPTHLIKTRGQQVTLRCSSQSGHNTVSWYQQALGQGPQFIFQYYREEENGRGNFPPRFSGLQFPNYSSELNVNALELDDSALYLCASSREGGTYEQYFGPGTRLTVT.

This clone came up a few times. The V call is TRBV25-1, the J call TRBJ1-1, with D possibly being TRBD1 (5 bases). CDR1 is MGHDK, CDR2 SYGVNS, per germline. This CDR3 is built from 14 residues. Trimming pared 1 base from V and 3 bases from J, leaving 9 bases between. CDR3 nucleotide sequence: TGTGCCAGCAGTGAATGGGGAGGGGACACTGAAGCTTTCTTT. Its translation is CASSEWGGDTEAFF.

Remarks on this clone: The identical CDR3 is also encoded by other nucleotide sequences in the sample. The CDR3 is CASSQDLNTGELFF. The CDR3 DNA is TGTGCCAGCAGCCAAGATTTAAATACCGGGGAGCTGTTTTTT. The genes are TRBV14 and TRBJ2-2, with D unresolved. Germline V CDR1 and CDR2: SGHDN, FVKESK. Trimming took 0 bases from V and 5 from J, leaving 7 bases between them. CDR3 length: 14 residues.

This clone was seen a few times. J is TRBJ1-2 and V is TRBV14; TRBD1 aligns across 8 bases. Germline CDR1 reads SGHDN; CDR2 reads FVKESK. Germline trimming cut 1 base from V and 2 bases from J; bases unmatched to any gene: 6. There are 16 residues in the CDR3. CDR3 nucleotide sequence: TGTGCCAGCAGCCAAGTCGGACAGGGCGGGAACTATGGCTACACCTTC. Translated: CASSQVGQGGNYGYTF.

The chain has TRBV11-3 and TRBJ1-1, with D uncertain. The CDR3 spans 18 residues. Germline CDR1 and CDR2: SGHNT and YENEEA. The germline V and J ends were trimmed by 1 base and 0 bases, with 18 bases remaining between them. The CDR3 region has the DNA TGTGCCAGCAGCTTAGGTATCCTTTACCACGAAGTGAACACTGAAGCTTTCTTT. Residues: CASSLGILYHEVNTEAFF.

This clone was observed a few times. The genes are TRBV11-2 and TRBJ2-3, with D possibly matching TRBD1 (6 bases). Trimming removed 4 bases from V and 9 bases from J, with 11 bases in between. CDR3 length equals 12 residues. Germline V lookup: CDR1 SGHAT, CDR2 FQNNGV. The CDR3 bases are TGTGCCAGCAGCTCCAGGGGAAGCACGCAGTATTTT. Amino acids: CASSSRGSTQYF.

About this clone: An end of the junction differs from the germline gene, which may be a read error. The genes are TRBV10-3 and TRBJ2-6; D is possibly TRBD1 (5 bases). The CDR3 runs to 15 residues. In germline, CDR1 is ENHRY, CDR2 SYGVKD. CDR3 amino acids: CASSPTGSGANVLTF. CDR3 coding DNA: TGTGCCAGCAGTCCAACAGGCTCTGGGGCCAACGTCCTGACTTTC.

The sample holds a few counts of this clone. The CDR3 coding sequence is TGTGCCAGCAGCTTACCATCCCGCGATACGCAGTATTTT. Translated, it gives CASSLPSRDTQYF. V and J are TRBV7-8 and TRBJ2-3; D unclear. The CDR3 length is 13 residues. Germline CDR1 reads SGHVS; CDR2 reads FQNEAQ. Between the trimmed V and J ends, which lost 2 bases and 6 bases, there was a span of 9 bases.